Here is one T cell receptor beta chain with its context. Antigen: not known. The entry originates in a study of vaccination and CD4 T cells after COVID-19. Study background: Samples were taken after vaccination, a median of roughly 70 days after dose two, with a range of 14 to 241.

This sample's treatment: approximately 10-day PBMC culture with coronavirus spike peptide pools or control peptides (ViraFEST assay). The Oncomine TCR Beta short-read assay sequenced DNA from cultured CD4+ T cells. TCRdb processed the PCR reads anew with MiXCR; each CDR3 protein has one entry. The sample contains under 25,000 distinct CDR3 sequences, 67% of which appear only once. CDR1 is SNHLY and CDR2 is FYNNEI in the germline V gene. The CDR3 is 12 amino acids. J was trimmed by 7 bases and V by 8 bases; bases with no gene match: 5. V and J are TRBV2 and TRBJ1-2; TRBD1 matches 9 bases. Sequencing was done on a sample of CD4+ T cells from blood, cultured in vitro. The receptor comes from a human donor who had recovered from COVID-19. The CDR3 region has the DNA TGTGCCAGCGGGACAGGGTCCGGTGGCTACACCTTC. Protein product: CASGTGSGGYTF.